A single sample is the source of the 5 T cell receptor beta chains below, sequenced in a study of shared T cell receptors in the human thymus. Produced via immunoSEQ multiplex PCR; TCRdb's table is partial and in-frame only. The sample carries some 700,000 clones, over 75% recorded once. The same data also went into a second study, on human thymus T cells.

The sequencing input was thymocytes. All receptors derive from a girl in the first two years of life with a congenital heart defect.

The V gene is TRBV11-2, the J gene TRBJ1-1; 7 bases match TRBD1. Germline assignment: CDR1 SGHAT and CDR2 FQNNGV. CDR3 length: 13 residues. V lost 6 bases to trimming and J lost 3 bases; unmatched junction nucleotides: 4. In DNA form, the CDR3 reads TGTGCCAGCAGAACAGGGGTCCACACTGAAGCTTTCTTT. Protein: CASRTGVHTEAFF.

The chain couples TRBV5-6 to TRBJ2-3; no definite D call. Between the trimmed V and J ends, which lost 3 bases and 4 bases, there was a span of 6 bases. This CDR3 has 12 residues. CDR1 and CDR2 from the germline V gene are SGHDT and YYEEEE. CDR3 protein: CASSSEADTQYF. The CDR3 DNA sequence: TGTGCCAGCAGCTCAGAGGCAGATACGCAGTATTTT.

Comments on this clone: At one of its ends the junction is not consistent with the germline gene, which may arise from a read error. The chain combines TRBV6-1 with TRBJ2-1; tentatively, D is TRBD1 (6 bases). Germline loops: CDR1 MNHNS, CDR2 SASEGT. This CDR3 has 14 residues. CDR3 sequence (DNA): TGTGCCAGCAGTACAACGGACAGCCCCAATAAGCAGTTCTTC. This codes for CASSTTDSPNKQFF.

J is TRBJ1-1 and V is TRBV12-5; 9 bases fit TRBD1. CDR1 is LGHNT, CDR2 FRNRAP, per germline. V gave up 0 bases and J gave up 0 bases; unmatched junction bases: 8. There are 18 residues in the CDR3. The CDR3 spells CASGLVRGNRGLNTEAFF. The CDR3 region has the DNA TGTGCTAGTGGTTTGGTACGGGGAAACAGGGGGCTGAACACTGAAGCTTTCTTT.

The chain carries TRBV11-2 and TRBJ2-6; tentatively, D is TRBD1 (6 bases). V shed 5 bases and J shed 3 bases, with 20 bases lying between them. The germline gives CDR1 SGHAT, CDR2 FQNNGV. The CDR3 runs to 18 residues. The CDR3 DNA sequence: TGTGCCAGCAGCCCTTCACACTCCCAGGGGTGTGGGGCCAACGTCCTGACTTTC. It specifies CASSPSHSQGCGANVLTF.